The 28 T cell receptor beta chains given below trace back to one sample, sequenced in a study of technical replicates of blood from a handful of donors. Assay used: immunoSEQ multiplex PCR; TCRdb lists only in-frame clones, some missing. The table lists 75,000 to 95,000 clones, just over 90% of them singletons. Sequenced input: T cells isolated from PBMCs. These receptor sequences come from a human donor in good health.

The rearrangement links TRBV14 to TRBJ1-2, with 7 nucleotides matching TRBD1. Losses at the gene ends were 0 bases for V and 1 base for J; bases not matched to a gene: 11. Per germline, CDR1 SGHDN and CDR2 FVKESK. The CDR3 consists of 18 residues. The CDR3 reads CASSQELITAGGNYGYTF. The CDR3 DNA reads TGTGCCAGCAGCCAAGAACTCATTACGGCAGGGGGTAACTATGGCTACACCTTC.

This clone was detected only once. The chain joins TRBV6-1 to TRBJ2-7; D is unresolved. CDR1 and CDR2 (germline): MNHNS, SASEGT. V was shortened by 5 bases and J by 4 bases, with 12 bases between the two germline ends. The CDR3 has 13 residues. CDR3 region: CASSPFFSYEQYF. CDR3 sequence (DNA): TGTGCCAGCAGTCCTTTTTTTTCGTACGAGCAGTACTTC.

The chain links TRBV27 to TRBJ2-7; the match to TRBD1 covers 10 bases. Germline V gene sequence: CDR1 MNHEY, CDR2 SMNVEV (reference sequence). The CDR3 runs 17 residues. Trimming took 1 base from V and 13 from J; bases not matched to a gene: 19. CDR3 coding DNA: TGTGCCAGCAGTTTATTATCTTTCGACAGGGGGCCTAGGGCCAGTTACTTC. Translated: CASSLLSFDRGPRASYF.

The V gene is TRBV19, the J gene TRBJ1-1; 7 bases agree with TRBD1. V shed 4 bases and J 5 bases; nucleotides not matched to a gene: 7. This CDR3 is 14 amino acids long. The germline V gene has CDR1 LNHDA and CDR2 SQIVND (reference sequence). For the CDR3, the DNA is TGTGCCAGTAGTAGAAACAGGGGACGAACTGAAGCTTTCTTT. It translates to CASSRNRGRTEAFF.

In this sample, this clone turned up once. The J gene is TRBJ2-1, the V gene TRBV7-6, with 7 positions matching TRBD2. The CDR3 covers 16 residues. Germline V gene data show CDR1 as SGHVS and CDR2 as FNYEAQ. Trimming took 3 bases from V and 6 from J; bases not matched to a gene: 11. CDR3 region: CASSFSMTSPSNEQFF. The DNA for the CDR3 is TGTGCCAGCAGCTTCAGCATGACTAGCCCGAGCAATGAGCAGTTCTTC.

The gene calls are TRBV19 and TRBJ2-6; TRBD1 matches 8 bases. Germline V gene data show CDR1 as LNHDA and CDR2 as SQIVND (reference sequence). The CDR3 contains 17 residues. The ends lost 8 bases at V and 4 bases at J; junction bases unmatched: 13. This CDR3 reads CASGDRGTLLGANVLTF. In nucleotides, the CDR3 is TGTGCCAGTGGAGACAGGGGAACTTTACTCGGGGCCAACGTCCTGACTTTC.

The rearrangement links TRBV18 to TRBJ1-2; D is undetermined. V lost 0 bases and J lost 2, with 10 bases in between. The germline V gene has CDR1 KGHSH and CDR2 LQKENI. The CDR3 covers 15 residues. The CDR3 protein is CASSPPNSANYGYTF. CDR3 in DNA: TGTGCCAGCTCACCACCAAACAGTGCGAACTATGGCTACACCTTC.

V is TRBV11-2 and J is TRBJ1-1; 8 nucleotides align to TRBD1. The junction had 6 bases not matched to a gene; V was cut back by 2 bases and J by 4 bases. Germline V lookup: CDR1 SGHAT, CDR2 FQNNGV. This CDR3 spans 15 amino acids. CDR3 sequence (DNA): TGTGCCAGCAGCTTATTAACAGGGGGGAGCACTGAAGCTTTCTTT. It codes for CASSLLTGGSTEAFF. Using reference TRBV11-2 and TRBJ1-1 for the parts outside the CDR3, the full variable domain is EAGVAQSPRYKIIEKRQSVAFWCNPISGHATLYWYQQILGQGPKLLIQFQNNGVVDDSQLPKDRFSAERLKGVDSTLKIQPAKLEDSAVYLCASSLLTGGSTEAFFGQGTRLTVV.

The V gene is TRBV30, the J gene TRBJ1-2; D remains unclear. Trimming cost V 7 bases and J 0 bases, with 12 bases left between them. The CDR3 sequence is 13 residues long. Germline CDR1 and CDR2: GTSNPN and SVGIG (reference sequence). This chain's CDR3 is CASGDGTNYGYTF. In DNA, the CDR3 is TGTGCCTCGGGAGACGGGACTAACTATGGCTACACCTTC.

The CDR3: CASSLARGSSYEQYF. The CDR3 DNA is TGTGCCAGCAGCTTAGCCAGAGGGAGCTCCTACGAGCAGTACTTC. This chain links TRBV7-8 with TRBJ2-7, with D possibly matching TRBD2 (5 bases). CDR3 size: 15 residues. Germline V gene data show CDR1 as SGHVS and CDR2 as FQNEAQ. V was cut by 0 bases and J by 0 bases, with 9 bases left in between. The whole variable domain, filled in from reference TRBV7-8 and TRBJ2-7, reads GAGVSQSPRYKVAKRGQDVALRCDPISGHVSLFWYQQALGQGPEFLTYFQNEAQLDKSGLPSDRFFAERPEGSVSTLKIQRTQQEDSAVYLCASSLARGSSYEQYFGPGTRLTVT.

This sequence joins TRBV19 and TRBJ1-5; D perhaps matches TRBD1 (5 bases). Deletions cut 1 base from V and 0 bases from J, with 10 bases between. Germline CDR1 LNHDA, CDR2 SQIVND (reference sequence). The CDR3 spans 16 residues. The CDR3 DNA follows: TGTGCCAGTAGTATAGGGGGCCCCTCTAGCAATCAGCCCCAGCATTTT. Amino acids: CASSIGGPSSNQPQHF.

The V and J genes are TRBV5-1 and TRBJ1-4, with D possibly TRBD1 on 5 matching bases. The germline V and J ends were trimmed by 0 bases and 8 bases, with 14 bases remaining between them. The CDR3 sequence is 15 residues long. Germline CDR1 and CDR2: SGHRS and YFSETQ. The chain's CDR3 is CASSLAEQGREKLFF. CDR3 bases: TGCGCCAGCAGCTTGGCCGAGCAGGGCAGGGAAAAACTGTTTTTT. The full variable domain, with the rest looked up from reference TRBV5-1 and TRBJ1-4, is KAGVTQTPRYLIKTRGQQVTLSCSPISGHRSVSWYQQTPGQGLQFLFEYFSETQRNKGNFPGRFSGRQFSNSRSEMNVSTLELGDSALYLCASSLAEQGREKLFFGSGTQLSVL.

The chain has TRBV4-2 and TRBJ2-3; D might be TRBD2 (5 bases). The CDR3 runs to 14 residues. The germline V gene has CDR1 LGHNA and CDR2 YNFKEQ. V shed 2 bases and J shed 6 bases, with 12 bases lying between them. The CDR3 sequence: CASSQRLVADTQYF. The CDR3, as DNA: TGTGCCAGCAGCCAACGACTCGTAGCGGATACGCAGTATTTT.

The rearrangement uses TRBV27 and TRBJ2-3; D ambiguous. There are 12 residues in the CDR3. Trimming took off 4 bases at V and 15 bases at J, with 17 bases between the two ends. Germline values: CDR1 MNHEY, CDR2 SMNVEV (reference sequence). DNA of the CDR3: TGTGCCAGCAGTTCAGGTTATCAAGAACAATATTTT. As protein: CASSSGYQEQYF.

J is TRBJ2-3 and V is TRBV4-2; TRBD2 is a possible D gene (6 bases). Between the trimmed V and J ends, which lost 1 base and 2 bases, there was a span of 10 bases. The CDR3 is 15 amino acids. Germline CDR1 LGHNA, CDR2 YNFKEQ. CDR3 sequence reads: CASSQAAGNTDTQYF. CDR3 in DNA: TGTGCCAGCAGCCAAGCGGCGGGAAACACAGATACGCAGTATTTT.

This CDR3 is CASSPDRGYSYNEQFF. The CDR3 nucleotides read TGCGCCAGCAGCCCCGATAGGGGTTACTCCTACAATGAGCAGTTCTTC. The chain has TRBV4-1 and TRBJ2-1; weak D call: TRBD1 (5 bases). CDR3 length: 16 amino acids. V was clipped by 4 bases and J by 0 bases, with 13 bases between them. Per germline, CDR1 MGHRA and CDR2 YSYEKL.

The rearrangement joins TRBV2 to TRBJ2-5; 10 positions agree with TRBD2. J lost 4 bases, V lost 1 base, and 6 bases had no gene match. The CDR3 consists of 16 residues. Germline assignment: CDR1 SNHLY and CDR2 FYNNEI. CDR3 nucleotide sequence: TGTGCCAGCAGTGAAGACAGCGGGGGGGCGTCAGAGACCCAGTACTTC. This encodes CASSEDSGGASETQYF.

This chain connects TRBV11-2 to TRBJ1-4; 9 positions match TRBD1. The CDR3 consists of 17 residues. Per germline, CDR1 SGHAT and CDR2 FQNNGV. Losses at the gene ends were 2 bases for V and 7 bases for J; bases not matched to a gene: 11. CDR3 amino acids: CASSLYSAGQGTEKLFF. DNA for the CDR3: TGTGCCAGCAGCTTATATAGTGCGGGACAGGGAACTGAAAAACTGTTTTTT.

A single count supports this clone. The chain is built from TRBV6-5 and TRBJ2-1; 8 bases line up with TRBD1. This CDR3 region has 13 residues. The ends lost 6 bases at V and 12 bases at J; junction bases unmatched: 10. Looked up from germline, CDR1 is MNHEY and CDR2 is SVGAGI. In nucleotides, the CDR3 is TGTGCCAGCAGCCAGGACAGGGCCAGGGGGCAGTTCTTC. Translation gives CASSQDRARGQFF.

The chain uses TRBV19 and TRBJ2-3, with 7 positions matching TRBD2. V shed 5 bases and J 2 bases; nucleotides not matched to a gene: 7. CDR1 LNHDA and CDR2 SQIVND come from the germline V gene (reference sequence). The CDR3 runs 15 residues. CDR3: CASSPERGPTDTQYF. For the CDR3, the DNA is TGTGCCAGTAGTCCCGAGCGGGGCCCCACAGATACGCAGTATTTT.

V is TRBV13 and J is TRBJ2-1; perhaps TRBD2 as D (5 bases). The germline gives CDR1 PRHDT, CDR2 FYEKMQ (reference sequence). Trimming left V 6 bases short and J 6 bases short, with 12 bases between. The CDR3 is 13 residues long. The CDR3: CASSSSSINEQFF. CDR3 nucleotides: TGTGCCAGCAGTTCCTCTAGCATCAATGAGCAGTTCTTC.

This rearrangement joins TRBV11-2 to TRBJ1-2; a weak D match, TRBD1 (5 bases). Germline CDR1 and CDR2: SGHAT and FQNNGV. The CDR3 runs to 17 residues. Trimming took 5 bases from V and 2 from J, leaving 21 bases between them. The CDR3 DNA reads TGTGCCAGCAGCCCCCGTGGCTGGGGGGAGGAAAACTATGGCTACACCTTC. It yields the protein CASSPRGWGEENYGYTF.

This chain connects TRBV7-8 to TRBJ2-7; TRBD2 aligns across 10 bases. The CDR3 spans 15 residues. Germline trimming cut 5 bases from V and 3 bases from J; bases unmatched to any gene: 7. The germline CDR1 and CDR2 sequences are SGHVS and FQNEAQ. The DNA of the CDR3 is TGTGCCAGCAGCCTGAACGGACTAGCGGTCTACGAGCAGTACTTC. Encoded protein: CASSLNGLAVYEQYF.

This rearrangement joins TRBV5-1 to TRBJ1-6; TRBD1 aligns across 7 bases. Germline loops: CDR1 SGHRS, CDR2 YFSETQ. The length of the CDR3 is 16 residues. V lost 0 bases and J lost 5; bases outside the gene matches: 5. The CDR3 DNA follows: TGCGCCAGCAGCTTGGCCCGGGACAGAAATAATTCACCCCTCCACTTT. This encodes CASSLARDRNNSPLHF.

This clone was detected only once. The gene calls are TRBV10-3 and TRBJ2-2, with a tentative D call TRBD2 (6 bases). Trimming removed 2 bases from V and 4 bases from J, with 11 bases in between. Germline CDR1 ENHRY, CDR2 SYGVKD. CDR3 size: 15 residues. CDR3 loop: CAISEPTRSTGELFF. CDR3 bases: TGTGCCATCAGTGAGCCGACTAGATCCACCGGGGAGCTGTTTTTT.

This clone was observed a single time. V gene TRBV28 combines with J gene TRBJ1-5; 10 positions match TRBD1. The length of the CDR3 is 15 residues. The junction had 6 bases not matched to a gene; V was cut back by 5 bases and J by 5 bases. Germline CDR1 MDHEN, CDR2 SYDVKM. The CDR3 nucleotides are TGTGCCAGCAGTCCCGGGACAGGGGATTATCAGCCCCAGCATTTT. Translation gives CASSPGTGDYQPQHF.

V and J are TRBV11-2 and TRBJ2-3, with 9 bases aligning to TRBD2. Germline V gene data show CDR1 as SGHAT and CDR2 as FQNNGV. This CDR3 has 12 amino acids. The V segment lost 4 bases and the J segment 11 bases; nucleotides outside the gene matches: 4. The CDR3 nucleotides read TGTGCCAGCAGCTCCTCTAGCGGGGAGCAGTATTTT. As protein: CASSSSSGEQYF. Full variable domain (outside the CDR3, taken from reference TRBV11-2 and TRBJ2-3): EAGVAQSPRYKIIEKRQSVAFWCNPISGHATLYWYQQILGQGPKLLIQFQNNGVVDDSQLPKDRFSAERLKGVDSTLKIQPAKLEDSAVYLCASSSSSGEQYFGPGTRLTVL.

V and J are TRBV28 and TRBJ2-1; 8 bases are shared with TRBD1. This CDR3 spans 13 amino acids. Trimming cost V 5 bases and J 8 bases; bases outside gene matches: 5. Germline V gene data show CDR1 as MDHEN and CDR2 as SYDVKM. The CDR3 DNA is TGTGCCAGCAGTAGGGCAGGGGGCGATGAGCAGTTCTTC. Residues: CASSRAGGDEQFF. Using reference TRBV28 and TRBJ2-1 for the parts outside the CDR3, the full variable domain is DVKVTQSSRYLVKRTGEKVFLECVQDMDHENMFWYRQDPGLGLRLIYFSYDVKMKEKGDIPEGYSVSREKKERFSLILESASTNQTSMYLCASSRAGGDEQFFGPGTRLTVL.